Detailed here is one T cell receptor (beta chain). The antigen is unknown. This sample was taken from a study of cytomegalovirus exposure and HLA in healthy donors. The study, taken as a whole, reports: In a later analysis, specific HLA alleles were associated with about 18,000 TCR beta sequences at a 0.05 false discovery rate. Being productive about 87% or about 30% of the time was typical of most TCR beta V segments in an earlier analysis. Researchers reported that three CMV-associated chains were confirmed in vitro as CMV antigen-specific.

The PCR employed 60 Vbeta primers together with 13 Jbeta primers. Produced via immunoSEQ multiplex PCR; TCRdb's table is partial and in-frame only. The sample lists 50,000 to 65,000 clones, about 70% seen once, with around a fifth in the top ten. The germline V gene has CDR1 MNHEY and CDR2 SMNVEV (reference sequence). Trimming stripped 3 bases from V and 0 bases from J, with 11 bases between. This CDR3 has 16 amino acids. Though nominally healthy at sampling, donors likely had unrecorded immune exposures. The chain joins TRBV27 to TRBJ2-2; D may be TRBD2 (7 bases). The sequenced sample consisted of PBMCs. The receptor was derived from a woman in her forties or fifties in good health and CMV-seropositive. CDR3 bases: TGTGCCAGCAGTTTTGAGGGGGGGGCGAACACCGGGGAGCTGTTTTTT. Amino acid sequence: CASSFEGGANTGELFF.